This T cell receptor beta chain emerged from a study of CD8 T cells in Susac syndrome. Study results and limitations: Clonal expansion was not observed in the Susac syndrome CD4+ T cell repertoires.

Comment on this clonotype: The antigen is undetermined.

CD8+ and CD4+ T cells circulating in blood were sequenced for TCR beta. The ends lost 3 bases at V and 1 base at J; junction bases unmatched: 4. The CDR3 covers 15 residues. The V gene's germline CDR1 is KGHSH and CDR2 LQKENI. RNA was extracted with the RNeasy kit, and a quantity of about 0.45 to 1 ug was reverse transcribed using random hexamers. TCRdb reprocessed the immunoSEQ multiplex PCR reads via MiXCR and lists one record per CDR3 protein. The sample lists 71,000 or so distinct CDR3 sequences, just over 90% occurring once. The receptor's source is a human donor with Susac syndrome. Sequenced sample: CD4+ T cells from PBMCs. V gene TRBV18 combines with J gene TRBJ1-1; TRBD1 aligns across 8 bases. CDR3: CASSPSGQGNTEAFF. DNA of the CDR3: TGTGCCAGCTCACCCTCCGGACAGGGGAACACTGAAGCTTTCTTT.